These 23 T cell receptor beta chains came from one sample sequenced in a study of T cell responses to AZD1222 COVID-19 vaccine. The method was immunoSEQ multiplex PCR; TCRdb's version includes in-frame clones alone and lacks a portion of them. Of just over 150,000 clones in the sample, less than 95% were seen once. This material consisted of peripheral blood, taken on day 0 of AZD1222 vaccination. These receptors all come from an adult in good health.

The V and J genes are TRBV4-3 and TRBJ1-4; D not certain. Per the germline V gene, CDR1 is LGHNA and CDR2 is YSLEER. The CDR3 length is 14 residues. Trimming took off 1 base at V and 8 bases at J, with 11 bases between the two ends. CDR3 bases: TGCGCCAGCAGCCAAGGGCTCCGACTGGAAAAACTGTTTTTT. Protein product: CASSQGLRLEKLFF.

The chain uses TRBV15 and TRBJ2-7, with 11 bases fitting TRBD2. CDR1 and CDR2 (germline): LNHNV, YYDKDF (reference sequence). With 1 base clipped from V and 1 base from J, the junction kept 6 bases outside the gene matches. The CDR3 extends over 17 amino acids. CDR3 region: CATSRGSGLAASYEQYF. In nucleotides, the CDR3 is TGTGCCACCAGCAGAGGCTCGGGACTAGCGGCTTCCTACGAGCAGTACTTC.

The rearrangement uses TRBV28 and TRBJ1-4, with a weak D call TRBD1 (5 bases). Germline V gene data show CDR1 as MDHEN and CDR2 as SYDVKM. The V end lost 3 bases, the J end lost 8 bases, and 10 bases lay between the germline ends. The CDR3 is made up of 13 amino acids. CDR3 DNA sequence: TGTGCCAGCAGTTTCCTGGGGCGGGAAAAACTGTTTTTT. It encodes CASSFLGREKLFF.

On this clone itself: The junction departs from germline at one end; a sequencing error may be responsible. The genes are TRBV28 and TRBJ2-3; TRBD2 is a possible D gene (6 bases). Germline lookup yields CDR1 MDHEN and CDR2 SYDVKM. CDR3 length equals 14 residues. The CDR3 loop reads CASTLAESTDTQYF. In DNA, the CDR3 is TGTGCCAGCACTTTAGCGGAAAGCACAGATACGCAGTATTTT.

This sequence joins TRBV11-3 and TRBJ1-2; 7 nucleotides align to TRBD1. Trimming at V came to 2 bases and at J to 2 bases, leaving 11 bases not matched to a gene. CDR1 is SGHNT and CDR2 is YENEEA in the germline V gene. CDR3 length: 17 amino acids. The CDR3 is CASSLRSSGTANYGYTF. The DNA of the CDR3 is TGTGCCAGCAGCTTACGTTCTTCCGGGACAGCGAACTATGGCTACACCTTC.

The CDR3 bases are TGTGCCAGCAGTCCCCCTAACTATGGCTACACCTTC. Amino acids: CASSPPNYGYTF. The chain links TRBV2 to TRBJ1-2, with no clear D. V lost 5 bases, J lost 0 bases, and 4 bases lay in between. CDR3 length: 12 amino acids. Germline V gives CDR1 SNHLY, CDR2 FYNNEI.

This clone turned up a few times. This CDR3 reads CASSQDPAGATNEKLFF. Written as DNA, the CDR3 is TGCGCCAGCAGCCAAGATCCCGCGGGCGCAACTAATGAAAAACTGTTTTTT. The chain recombines TRBV4-3 with TRBJ1-4; D unclear. The CDR3 has 17 residues. The germline V gene has CDR1 LGHNA and CDR2 YSLEER. Trimming shortened V by 0 bases and J by 0 bases, and 11 bases separated the two germline ends.

The rearrangement uses TRBV5-6 and TRBJ2-4; D perhaps matches TRBD1 (5 bases). The CDR3 is 14 amino acids. Germline V CDR1 and CDR2: SGHDT, YYEEEE. Trimming removed 3 bases from V and 4 bases from J, with 11 bases in between. The CDR3 DNA is TGTGCCAGCAGCTCGACAGAAGATAAAAACATTCAGTACTTC. This gives the protein CASSSTEDKNIQYF. Full variable domain (outside the CDR3, taken from reference TRBV5-6 and TRBJ2-4): DAGVTQSPTHLIKTRGQQVTLRCSPKSGHDTVSWYQQALGQGPQFIFQYYEEEERQRGNFPDRFSGHQFPNYSSELNVNALLLGDSALYLCASSSTEDKNIQYFGAGTRLSVL.

The rearrangement uses TRBV13 and TRBJ2-3; D is unclear. This CDR3 comprises 15 residues. Looked up from germline, CDR1 is PRHDT and CDR2 is FYEKMQ (reference sequence). Trimming stripped 0 bases from V and 1 base from J, with 8 bases between. Here the CDR3 reads CASSLGLAGTDTQYF. The CDR3 nucleotides read TGTGCCAGCAGCTTAGGGTTAGCCGGCACAGATACGCAGTATTTT. The whole variable domain, remainder taken from reference TRBV13 and TRBJ2-3, is AAGVIQSPRHLIKEKRETATLKCYPIPRHDTVYWYQQGPGQDPQFLISFYEKMQSDKGSIPDRFSAQQFSDYHSELNMSSLELGDSALYFCASSLGLAGTDTQYFGPGTRLTVL.

The CDR3 sequence: CASSPIQDGYNEQFF. In DNA, the CDR3 is TGTGCCAGCAGCCCAATACAGGACGGATACAATGAGCAGTTCTTC. The chain is built from TRBV28 and TRBJ2-1, with a tentative D call TRBD1 (5 bases). Germline V gene data show CDR1 as MDHEN and CDR2 as SYDVKM. V gave up 6 bases and J gave up 4 bases, with 16 bases separating them. CDR3 size: 15 residues.

The V and J genes are TRBV19 and TRBJ2-1; 8 bases map to TRBD2. The CDR3 runs to 15 residues. Looked up from germline, CDR1 is LNHDA and CDR2 is SQIVND (reference sequence). With V trimmed by 4 bases and J by 5 bases, 7 bases remained unmatched. CDR3 sequence (DNA): TGTGCCAGTAGTACCGGGACTAGGACCCACAATGAGCAGTTCTTC. It specifies CASSTGTRTHNEQFF.

The V gene is TRBV7-9, the J gene TRBJ1-1; D remains unclear. The CDR3 spans 12 residues. Per the germline V gene, CDR1 is SEHNR and CDR2 is FQNEAQ (reference sequence). V was trimmed by 1 base and J by 7 bases, leaving 7 bases between them. The CDR3 DNA sequence: TGTGCCAGCAGCTTAGTTTCAGATGAAGCTTTCTTT. It encodes CASSLVSDEAFF.

The chain couples TRBV9 to TRBJ2-1; weak D call: TRBD2 (5 bases). Deletions cut 4 bases from V and 2 bases from J, with 16 bases between. The CDR3 contains 16 residues. The germline CDR1 and CDR2 sequences are SGDLS and YYNGEE. The CDR3 nucleotides read TGTGCCAGCAGCTCCCATCCGAGGGTGGCCTACAATGAGCAGTTCTTC. Encoded protein: CASSSHPRVAYNEQFF.

This clone was detected once. The CDR3 loop reads CASSYWAGISYEQYF. The CDR3 DNA follows: TGTGCCAGCAGTTACTGGGCGGGCATCTCCTACGAGCAGTACTTC. The chain is built from TRBV6-2 or TRBV6-3 and TRBJ2-7; maybe TRBD2 (5 bases). Per the germline V gene, CDR1 is MNHEY and CDR2 is SVGEGT. The CDR3 is 15 amino acids. The V gene lost 1 base and the J gene lost 0 bases, with 10 bases spanning the gap.

The chain recombines TRBV7-9 with TRBJ2-5; D possibly uses TRBD1 or TRBD2 (6 bases each). Deletions cut 5 bases from V and 4 bases from J, with 14 bases between. In germline, CDR1 is SEHNR, CDR2 FQNEAQ (reference sequence). This CDR3 contains 14 residues. The CDR3 nucleotides are TGTGCCAGCAGCCCGACGGGGGCTTCAGAGACCCAGTACTTC. This sequence encodes CASSPTGASETQYF.

V and J are TRBV28 and TRBJ1-1; D is perhaps TRBD1 (5 bases). The CDR3 runs 13 residues. From germline, CDR1 is MDHEN and CDR2 SYDVKM. V gave up 7 bases and J gave up 3 bases, with 12 bases separating them. DNA of the CDR3: TGTGCCAGCACCTACGACAGTTACACTGAAGCTTTCTTT. Translated, it gives CASTYDSYTEAFF.

This clone was counted a single time. The rearrangement links TRBV28 to TRBJ2-2; 10 positions match TRBD2. Germline lookup yields CDR1 MDHEN and CDR2 SYDVKM. The V gene end was trimmed by 6 bases and the J gene end by 1 base; junction bases not matched to a gene: 5. The CDR3 consists of 16 residues. The CDR3 region has the DNA TGTGCCAGCAGGACAGTAGCGGGAGGGAACACCGGGGAGCTGTTTTTT. It codes for CASRTVAGGNTGELFF.

The chain joins TRBV6-2 or TRBV6-3 to TRBJ1-5; D is unresolved. Trimming removed 0 bases from V and 2 bases from J, with 8 bases in between. This CDR3 region has 15 residues. Germline V gene sequence: CDR1 MNHEY, CDR2 SVGEGT. This CDR3 reads CASSYSAGGNQPQHF. CDR3 nucleotides: TGTGCCAGCAGTTACTCGGCCGGGGGCAATCAGCCCCAGCATTTT.

The chain recombines TRBV15 with TRBJ2-5; 8 bases are shared with TRBD1. This CDR3 region has 16 residues. From germline, CDR1 is LNHNV and CDR2 YYDKDF (reference sequence). V lost 1 base to trimming and J lost 2 bases; unmatched junction nucleotides: 6. In DNA, the CDR3 is TGTGCCACCAGCAGAGCCGCAGGGGGCGGACAAGAGACCCAGTACTTC. Encoded protein: CATSRAAGGGQETQYF.

The chain combines TRBV15 with TRBJ1-1; no reliable D call. Germline CDR1 and CDR2: LNHNV and YYDKDF (reference sequence). CDR3 length equals 13 residues. V was shortened by 4 bases and J by 1 base, with 7 bases between the two germline ends. CDR3 loop: CATSTQQNTEAFF. The DNA for the CDR3 is TGTGCCACCAGCACCCAACAGAACACTGAAGCTTTCTTT.

This chain connects TRBV28 to TRBJ2-3; 7 bases match TRBD1. CDR3 length: 16 amino acids. Germline V lookup: CDR1 MDHEN, CDR2 SYDVKM. V gave up 4 bases and J gave up 0 bases; unmatched junction bases: 7. In nucleotides, the CDR3 is TGTGCCAGCAGTTCAAACAGGGGATCGAGCACAGATACGCAGTATTTT. Protein sequence: CASSSNRGSSTDTQYF.

CDR3: CASSQAYGTGTEAFF. The CDR3 DNA sequence: TGCGCCAGCAGCCAAGCGTATGGGACAGGGACTGAAGCTTTCTTT. V is TRBV4-3 and J is TRBJ1-1; 9 positions match TRBD1. V gave up 1 base and J gave up 5 bases; unmatched junction bases: 5. Germline V gives CDR1 LGHNA, CDR2 YSLEER. CDR3 length equals 15 residues.

This clone came up a few times. The rearrangement links TRBV14 to TRBJ1-4, with 12 bases identical to TRBD1. Trimming took 1 base from V and 8 from J; bases not matched to a gene: 2. Germline CDR1 SGHDN, CDR2 FVKESK. This CDR3 contains 15 residues. For the CDR3, the DNA is TGTGCCAGCAGCCAAGGGGACAGGGGGCCGGAAAAACTGTTTTTT. Translated, it gives CASSQGDRGPEKLFF.